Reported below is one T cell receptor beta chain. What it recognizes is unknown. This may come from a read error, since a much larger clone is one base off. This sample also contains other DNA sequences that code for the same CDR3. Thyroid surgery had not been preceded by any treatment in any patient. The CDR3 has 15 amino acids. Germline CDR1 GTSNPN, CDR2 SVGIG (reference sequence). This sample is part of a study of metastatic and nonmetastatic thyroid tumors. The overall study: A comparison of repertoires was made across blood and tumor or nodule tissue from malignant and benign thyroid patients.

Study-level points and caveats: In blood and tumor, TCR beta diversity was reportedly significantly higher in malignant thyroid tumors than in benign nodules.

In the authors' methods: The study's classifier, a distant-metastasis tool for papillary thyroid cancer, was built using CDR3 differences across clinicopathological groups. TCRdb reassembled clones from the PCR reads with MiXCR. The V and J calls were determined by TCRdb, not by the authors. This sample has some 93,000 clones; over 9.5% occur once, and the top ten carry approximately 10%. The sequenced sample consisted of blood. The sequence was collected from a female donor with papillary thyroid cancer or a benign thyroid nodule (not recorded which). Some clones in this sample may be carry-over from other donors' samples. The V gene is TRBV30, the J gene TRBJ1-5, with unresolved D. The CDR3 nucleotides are TGCGCCTGGAGTGCCGGTGCTAATAGCAATCAGCCCCAGCATTTT. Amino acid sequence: CAWSAGANSNQPQHF.